The source of this T cell receptor (beta chain) is a study of T-cell reconstitution after alpha-beta-depleted transplantation in children. This clonotype has only a few counts. This sample's TCRbeta library carried unique molecular identifier barcodes. TCRdb re-called the PCR reads through MiXCR, storing one row per CDR3 protein. The table includes about 350,000 distinct CDR3 sequences, about 14% detected once. Germline CDR1 GTSNPN, CDR2 SVGIG (reference sequence). V was pared by 3 bases and J by 6 bases, with 7 bases between. CDR3 length equals 11 residues. The sample in question was PBMCs, obtained from the stem cell graft. The chain couples TRBV30 to TRBJ2-3; TRBD1 or TRBD2 may be the D gene (5 bases each). This clonotype was obtained from a human donor who donated a stem cell graft to a child with Fanconi anemia. The CDR3 coding sequence is TGTGCCTGGAGAGGGGAGGATACGCAGTATTTT. Translation gives CAWRGEDTQYF.